This T cell receptor (beta chain) stems from a study of T cell responses to AZD1222 COVID-19 vaccine. Overall study findings and caveats: Only a handful of individuals given AZD1222 were seropositive at baseline.

This clone has more than one count but fewer than ten. The antigen is not known. Profiled with immunoSEQ multiplex PCR; TCRdb holds only in-frame clones, not every one. This sample carries some 86,000 clones, about 90% of them seen once, and the ten largest clones take 6% to 7.5%. It was second doses at about 4 or about 12 weeks that were pooled. The CDR3 length is 17 residues. V lost 3 bases and J lost 6; bases outside the gene matches: 9. CDR1 is LGHDT, CDR2 YNNKEL, per germline (reference sequence). This rearrangement joins TRBV3-1 (or the pseudogene TRBV3-2) to TRBJ2-7, with 15 bases that match TRBD2. The sequencing here drew on peripheral blood, taken 28 days after the second AZD1222 dose. This TCR derives from an adult who received the AZD1222 COVID-19 vaccine. Here the CDR3 DNA reads TGTGCCAGCAGCCAGGGACTAGCGGGAGGTCTGTATCTCGAGCAGTACTTC. It encodes CASSQGLAGGLYLEQYF.